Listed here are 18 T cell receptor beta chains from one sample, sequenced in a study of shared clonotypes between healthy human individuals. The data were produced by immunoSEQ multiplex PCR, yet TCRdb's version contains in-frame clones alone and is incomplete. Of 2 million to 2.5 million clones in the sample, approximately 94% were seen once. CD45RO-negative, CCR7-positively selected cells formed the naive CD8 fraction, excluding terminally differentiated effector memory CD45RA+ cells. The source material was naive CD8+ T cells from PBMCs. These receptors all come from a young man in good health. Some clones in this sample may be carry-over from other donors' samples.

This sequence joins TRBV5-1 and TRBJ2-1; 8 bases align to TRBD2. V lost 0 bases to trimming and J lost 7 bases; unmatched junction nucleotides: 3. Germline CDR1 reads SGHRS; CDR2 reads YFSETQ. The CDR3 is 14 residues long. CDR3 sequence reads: CASSLGLARNEQFF. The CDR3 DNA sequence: TGCGCCAGCAGCTTGGGACTAGCGAGGAATGAGCAGTTCTTC.

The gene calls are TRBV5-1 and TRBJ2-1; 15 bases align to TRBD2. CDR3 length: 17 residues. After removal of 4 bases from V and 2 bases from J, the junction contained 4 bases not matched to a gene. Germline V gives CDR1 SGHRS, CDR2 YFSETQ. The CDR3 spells CASSLWTSGRAYNEQFF. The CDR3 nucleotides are TGCGCCAGCAGCCTGTGGACTAGCGGGAGGGCCTACAATGAGCAGTTCTTC.

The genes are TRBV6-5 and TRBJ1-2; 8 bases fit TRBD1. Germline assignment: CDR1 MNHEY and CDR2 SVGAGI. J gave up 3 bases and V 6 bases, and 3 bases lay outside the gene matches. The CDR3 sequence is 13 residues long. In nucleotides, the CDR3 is TGTGCCAGCAGCGTGGGACAGGACTATGGCTACACCTTC. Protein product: CASSVGQDYGYTF.

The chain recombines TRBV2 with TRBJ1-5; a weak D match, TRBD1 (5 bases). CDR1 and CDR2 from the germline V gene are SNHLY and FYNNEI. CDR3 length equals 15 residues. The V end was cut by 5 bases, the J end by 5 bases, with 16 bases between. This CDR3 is CASSSGTRGDQPQHF. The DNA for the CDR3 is TGTGCCAGCAGTTCTGGGACCCGGGGGGATCAGCCCCAGCATTTT.

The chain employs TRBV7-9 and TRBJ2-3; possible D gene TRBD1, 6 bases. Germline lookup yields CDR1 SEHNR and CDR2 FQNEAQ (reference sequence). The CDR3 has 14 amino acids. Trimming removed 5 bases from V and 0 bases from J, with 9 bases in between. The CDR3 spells CASSEDRSTDTQYF. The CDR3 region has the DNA TGTGCCAGCAGCGAAGACAGGAGCACAGATACGCAGTATTTT. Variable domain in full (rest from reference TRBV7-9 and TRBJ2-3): DTGVSQNPRHKITKRGQNVTFRCDPISEHNRLYWYRQTLGQGPEFLTYFQNEAQLEKSRLLSDRFSAERPKGSFSTLEIQRTEQGDSAMYLCASSEDRSTDTQYFGPGTRLTVL.

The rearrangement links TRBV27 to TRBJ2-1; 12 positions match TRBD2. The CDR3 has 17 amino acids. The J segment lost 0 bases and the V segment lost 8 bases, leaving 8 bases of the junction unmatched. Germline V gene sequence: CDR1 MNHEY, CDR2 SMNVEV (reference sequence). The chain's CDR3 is CASRLAGGWGSYNEQFF. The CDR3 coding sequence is TGTGCCAGCCGCCTAGCGGGAGGGTGGGGCTCCTACAATGAGCAGTTCTTC.

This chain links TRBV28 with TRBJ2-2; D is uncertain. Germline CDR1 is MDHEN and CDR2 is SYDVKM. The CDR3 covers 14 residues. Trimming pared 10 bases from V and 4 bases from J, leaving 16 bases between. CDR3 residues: CATVIPGGTGELFF. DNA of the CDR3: TGTGCCACCGTTATTCCAGGCGGCACCGGGGAGCTGTTTTTT.

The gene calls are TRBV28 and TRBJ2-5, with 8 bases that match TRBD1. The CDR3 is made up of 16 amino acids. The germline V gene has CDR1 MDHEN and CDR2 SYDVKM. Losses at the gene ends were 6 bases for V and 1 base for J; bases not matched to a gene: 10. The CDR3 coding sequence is TGTGCCAGCAGCCCGCGGGCAGGGGGCCGCCAAGAGACCCAGTACTTC. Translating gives CASSPRAGGRQETQYF.

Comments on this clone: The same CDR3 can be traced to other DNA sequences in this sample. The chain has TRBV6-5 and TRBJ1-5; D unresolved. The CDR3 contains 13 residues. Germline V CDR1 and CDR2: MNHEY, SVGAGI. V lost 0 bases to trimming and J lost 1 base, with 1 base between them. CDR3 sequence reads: CASSYSSNQPQHF. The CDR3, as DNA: TGTGCCAGCAGTTACTCGAGCAATCAGCCCCAGCATTTT.

The CDR3 region is CASSPDRVNQPQHF. CDR3 in DNA: TGTGCCAGCAGCCCGGACAGGGTCAATCAGCCCCAGCATTTT. The chain recombines TRBV6-6 with TRBJ1-5, with 8 bases matching TRBD1. Losses at the gene ends were 6 bases for V and 3 bases for J; bases not matched to a gene: 4. From germline, CDR1 is MNHNY and CDR2 SVGAGI (reference sequence). The CDR3 runs to 14 residues.

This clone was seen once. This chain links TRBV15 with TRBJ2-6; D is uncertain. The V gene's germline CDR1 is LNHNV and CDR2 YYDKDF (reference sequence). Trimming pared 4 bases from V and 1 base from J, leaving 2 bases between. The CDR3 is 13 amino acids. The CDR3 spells CATSTSGANVLTF. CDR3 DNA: TGTGCCACCAGCACGTCTGGGGCCAACGTCCTGACTTTC.

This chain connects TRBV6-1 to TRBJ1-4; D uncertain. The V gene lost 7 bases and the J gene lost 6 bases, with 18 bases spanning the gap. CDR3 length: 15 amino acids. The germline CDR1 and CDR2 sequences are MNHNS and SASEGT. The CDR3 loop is CASTQWADFHEKLFF. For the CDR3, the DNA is TGTGCCAGCACCCAATGGGCAGACTTTCATGAAAAACTGTTTTTT.

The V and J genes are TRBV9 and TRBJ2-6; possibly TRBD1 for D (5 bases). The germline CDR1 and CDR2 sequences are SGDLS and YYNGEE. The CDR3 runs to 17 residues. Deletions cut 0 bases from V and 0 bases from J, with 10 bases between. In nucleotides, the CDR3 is TGTGCCAGCAGCGTAGCAGGGATCCACTCTGGGGCCAACGTCCTGACTTTC. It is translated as CASSVAGIHSGANVLTF.

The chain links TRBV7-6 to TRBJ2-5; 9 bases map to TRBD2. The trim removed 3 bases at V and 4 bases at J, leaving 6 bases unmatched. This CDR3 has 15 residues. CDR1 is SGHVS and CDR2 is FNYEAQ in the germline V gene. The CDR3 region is CASSFSAGGGETQYF. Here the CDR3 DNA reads TGTGCCAGCAGCTTTTCTGCGGGAGGGGGAGAGACCCAGTACTTC.

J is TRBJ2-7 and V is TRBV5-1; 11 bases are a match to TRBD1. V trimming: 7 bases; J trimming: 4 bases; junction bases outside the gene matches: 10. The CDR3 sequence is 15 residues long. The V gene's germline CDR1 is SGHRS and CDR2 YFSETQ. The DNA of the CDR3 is TGCGCCAGCTACTCTCCCGGGACAGGGGGTTACGAGCAGTACTTC. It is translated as CASYSPGTGGYEQYF.

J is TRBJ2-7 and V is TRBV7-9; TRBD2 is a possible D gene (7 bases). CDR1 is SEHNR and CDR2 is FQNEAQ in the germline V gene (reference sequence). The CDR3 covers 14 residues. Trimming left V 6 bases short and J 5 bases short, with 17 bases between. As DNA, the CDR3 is TGTGCCAGCAGTCGCGGGCCCGGGGGGCACGAGCAGTACTTC. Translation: CASSRGPGGHEQYF. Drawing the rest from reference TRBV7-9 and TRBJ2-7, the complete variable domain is DTGVSQNPRHKITKRGQNVTFRCDPISEHNRLYWYRQTLGQGPEFLTYFQNEAQLEKSRLLSDRFSAERPKGSFSTLEIQRTEQGDSAMYLCASSRGPGGHEQYFGPGTRLTVT.

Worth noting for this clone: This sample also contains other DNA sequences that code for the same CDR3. CDR3 sequence reads: CASSLVDGYEQYF. The CDR3 bases are TGCGCCAGCAGCTTGGTTGACGGGTACGAGCAGTACTTC. The rearrangement uses TRBV5-1 and TRBJ2-7; no definite D call. Germline CDR1 and CDR2: SGHRS and YFSETQ. This CDR3 has 13 residues. With 0 bases removed from V and 4 bases from J, the gap between germline ends came to 8 bases.

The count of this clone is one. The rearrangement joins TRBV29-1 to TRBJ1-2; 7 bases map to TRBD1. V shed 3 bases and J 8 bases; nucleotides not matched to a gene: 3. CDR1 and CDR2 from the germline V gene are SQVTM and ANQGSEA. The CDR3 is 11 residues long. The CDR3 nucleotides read TGCAGCGTTGAGACAGGGCAAGGCTACACCTTC. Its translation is CSVETGQGYTF. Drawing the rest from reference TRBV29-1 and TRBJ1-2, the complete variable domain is SAVISQKPSRDICQRGTSLTIQCQVDSQVTMMFWYRQQPGQSLTLIATANQGSEATYESGFVIDKFPISRPNLTFSTLTVSNMSPEDSSIYLCSVETGQGYTFGSGTRLTVV.